This is a list of T cell receptor beta chains from one sample in a study of shared clonotypes between healthy human individuals. The data were produced by immunoSEQ multiplex PCR, yet TCRdb's version contains in-frame clones alone and is incomplete. This table has about 2.4 million clones, around nine tenths appearing once. Sample: naive CD4+ T cells sorted from blood. The origin of the receptors is a man in his late teens or twenties in good health. CDR3s include the opening cysteine and the closing phenylalanine or tryptophan. A D gene is named only where the DNA matches it firmly. Rows give clone size only sometimes, using once, few, many, or a class for an expanded clone.

V gene	CDR3 length	clone size	J gene	D gene	CDR3 protein	CDR3 DNA
TRBV5-6	14	-	TRBJ2-7	-	CASNPGTAISEQYF	TGTGCCAGCAATCCAGGGACTGCCATCTCCGAGCAGTACTTC
TRBV5-4	19	-	TRBJ2-6	TRBD2	CASSTTSGGRQSGANVLTF	TGTGCCAGCAGCACAACTAGCGGGGGGCGGCAGTCTGGGGCCAACGTCCTGACTTTC
TRBV28	16	-	TRBJ1-4	TRBD1	CASSSSGGGGNEKLFF	TGTGCCAGCAGTTCCTCAGGGGGCGGGGGTAATGAAAAACTGTTTTTT
TRBV6-1	15	-	TRBJ2-7	-	CASSERGGFPYEQYF	TGTGCCAGCAGTGAAAGGGGGGGGTTCCCCTACGAGCAGTACTTC
TRBV5-1	13	-	TRBJ2-7	-	CASSLAGRYEQYF	TGCGCCAGCAGCTTGGCAGGGCGTTACGAGCAGTACTTC
TRBV18	14	once	TRBJ1-3	-	CASSPIGDLNTIYF	TGTGCCAGCTCACCGATTGGGGATTTAAACACCATATATTTT
TRBV6-1	14	-	TRBJ1-4	TRBD1	CASSFWQGGEKLFF	TGTGCCAGCAGCTTTTGGCAGGGGGGTGAAAAACTGTTTTTT
TRBV7-9	13	-	TRBJ2-7	-	CASSPRPSYEQYF	TGTGCCAGCAGCCCTCGCCCCTCCTACGAGCAGTACTTC
TRBV7-2	16	once	TRBJ1-6	-	CASSLYSSSYNSPLHF	TGTGCCAGCAGCTTATACAGCAGCTCCTATAATTCACCCCTCCACTTT
TRBV5-1	15	-	TRBJ2-7	TRBD1	CASSLVGQGAPEQYF	TGCGCCAGCAGCTTGGTGGGGCAGGGGGCCCCCGAGCAGTACTTC
TRBV2	14	-	TRBJ2-3	TRBD2	CASTYSGYGDTQYF	TGTGCCAGCACCTATAGCGGGTACGGAGATACGCAGTATTTT
TRBV19	12	-	TRBJ1-1	-	CASSVKNTEAFF	TGTGCCAGTAGTGTGAAGAACACTGAAGCTTTCTTT
TRBV10-2	14	-	TRBJ2-7	-	CASSDGSNSYEQYF	TGCGCCAGCAGTGACGGATCTAACTCCTACGAGCAGTACTTC
TRBV5-8	13	once	TRBJ1-4	-	CATLLGLNEKLFF	TGTGCCACCCTATTGGGCCTTAATGAAAAACTGTTTTTT
TRBV5-1	15	-	TRBJ1-4	-	CASSLVGGGNEKLFF	TGCGCCAGCAGCTTGGTAGGCGGTGGTAATGAAAAACTGTTTTTT
TRBV21-1	10	-	TRBJ2-7	-	CASTPGEQYF	TGTGCCAGCACCCCGGGCGAGCAGTACTTC
TRBV19	16	-	TRBJ2-3	-	CASSMIRTVSTDTQYF	TGTGCCAGTAGTATGATTAGGACAGTTAGCACAGATACGCAGTATTTT
TRBV12-5	15	once	TRBJ1-5	TRBD1	CASGLRQGNYQPQHF	TGTGCTAGTGGCCTTCGACAGGGTAATTATCAGCCCCAGCATTTT
TRBV28	13	-	TRBJ2-7	-	CASSLPQNREQYF	TGTGCCAGCAGTTTACCTCAAAACAGGGAGCAGTACTTC
TRBV28	15	-	TRBJ2-7	-	CASSLHALGEYEQYF	TGTGCCAGCAGTCTGCATGCGTTAGGGGAATACGAGCAGTACTTC
TRBV21-1	18	-	TRBJ1-3	-	CASSSKRGDRGPGNTIYF	TGTGCCAGCAGCAGTAAACGCGGGGACAGGGGGCCTGGAAACACCATATATTTT
TRBV5-1	14	once	TRBJ2-3	-	CASREGQSTDTQYF	TGCGCCAGCAGAGAAGGGCAAAGCACAGATACGCAGTATTTT
TRBV18	14	-	TRBJ2-7	-	CASSPKDFPYEQYF	TGTGCCAGCTCACCAAAGGACTTTCCCTACGAGCAGTACTTC
TRBV11-2	13	-	TRBJ2-5	-	CASSLVQKETQYF	TGTGCCAGCAGCTTAGTTCAGAAAGAGACCCAGTACTTC
TRBV28	14	-	TRBJ2-3	-	CASSLAGYTDTQYF	TGTGCCAGCAGTTTAGCTGGGTACACAGATACGCAGTATTTT
TRBV2	15	-	TRBJ2-3	TRBD1	CASSRDRGSTDTQYF	TGTGCCAGCAGTCGGGACAGGGGTAGCACAGATACGCAGTATTTT
TRBV11-2	15	-	TRBJ2-7	TRBD2	CASSPPSGPYYEQYF	TGTGCCAGCAGCCCGCCTAGCGGACCCTACTACGAGCAGTACTTC
TRBV10-1	14	-	TRBJ2-4	-	CASSVPGEENIQYF	TGCGCCAGCAGTGTGCCAGGGGAGGAAAACATTCAGTACTTC
TRBV30	15	few	TRBJ1-1	TRBD1	CAWSPPGQGTSEAFF	TGTGCCTGGAGTCCGCCGGGACAGGGGACAAGTGAAGCTTTCTTT
TRBV11-3	13	-	TRBJ2-3	TRBD2	CASSLLAGDTQYF	TGTGCCAGCAGCTTATTGGCGGGGGACACGCAGTATTTT
TRBV27	14	-	TRBJ1-4	-	CASSPTLRAEKLFF	TGTGCCAGCAGCCCCACTTTAAGGGCTGAAAAACTGTTTTTT
TRBV18	16	-	TRBJ2-3	-	CASSPPLASSTDTQYF	TGTGCCAGCTCACCACCCCTAGCGTCTAGCACAGATACGCAGTATTTT
TRBV7-3	15	-	TRBJ2-3	TRBD1	CASMETTGGLDTQYF	TGTGCCAGCATGGAGACCACAGGGGGCCTAGATACGCAGTATTTT
TRBV5-1	18	-	TRBJ2-3	TRBD2	CASSIGLAGLASTDTQYF	TGCGCCAGCAGCATCGGACTAGCGGGACTTGCTAGCACAGATACGCAGTATTTT
TRBV10-3	14	once	TRBJ2-3	-	CAISGAGNTDTQYF	TGTGCCATCAGTGGGGCGGGGAATACAGATACGCAGTATTTT
TRBV5-1	17	-	TRBJ1-5	-	CASSLEGRSLREQPQHF	TGCGCCAGCAGCTTGGAGGGGAGAAGCCTACGAGAACAGCCCCAGCATTTT
TRBV30	11	-	TRBJ2-2	-	CAWARGGELFF	TGTGCCTGGGCCAGGGGCGGGGAGCTGTTTTTT
TRBV27	15	-	TRBJ1-2	-	CASSPRHFQSYGYTF	TGTGCCAGCAGCCCACGACATTTTCAATCCTATGGCTACACCTTC
TRBV27	16	-	TRBJ1-4	-	CASTSSRGATNEKLFF	TGTGCCAGCACCTCTTCCAGAGGAGCAACTAATGAAAAACTGTTTTTT
TRBV15	13	-	TRBJ1-6	-	CATSRVDNSPLHF	TGTGCCACCAGCAGAGTAGATAATTCACCCCTCCACTTT
TRBV7-2	15	-	TRBJ2-1	TRBD2	CASSRLAGVGNEQFF	TGTGCCAGCAGCCGACTAGCGGGAGTTGGTAATGAGCAGTTCTTC
TRBV5-1	12	-	TRBJ1-2	TRBD1	CASSPQGRGYTF	TGCGCCAGCAGCCCACAGGGGAGAGGCTACACCTTC
TRBV30	14	-	TRBJ2-3	TRBD2	CAWEDGGGPDTQYF	TGTGCCTGGGAGGACGGGGGGGGCCCAGATACGCAGTATTTT
TRBV5-4	13	-	TRBJ2-5	TRBD2	CASSFPREGTQYF	TGTGCCAGCAGCTTCCCTCGGGAGGGGACCCAGTACTTC
TRBV5-6	11	-	TRBJ2-7	-	CASSEGFEQYF	TGTGCCAGCAGCGAAGGGTTCGAGCAGTACTTC
TRBV5-1	16	-	TRBJ2-1	-	CASSLDRDLFYNEQFF	TGCGCCAGCAGCTTAGACAGGGACTTGTTCTACAATGAGCAGTTCTTC
TRBV18	13	once	TRBJ1-5	-	CASSLPLGGPQHF	TGTGCCAGCTCACTCCCTCTCGGGGGTCCCCAGCATTTT
TRBV4-1	14	-	TRBJ2-1	-	CASSQGVRYNEQFF	TGCGCCAGCAGCCAAGGAGTCCGATACAATGAGCAGTTCTTC
TRBV7-2	14	-	TRBJ2-4	-	CASSPGGGKNIQYF	TGTGCCAGCAGCCCCGGGGGTGGGAAAAACATTCAGTACTTC
TRBV7-2	17	-	TRBJ2-7	TRBD2	CASSLVSTSGRRNEQYF	TGTGCCAGCAGCTTAGTGTCTACTAGCGGGAGGCGGAACGAGCAGTACTTC
TRBV30	17	-	TRBJ1-6	-	CAWTGLEGSSYNSPLHF	TGTGCCTGGACCGGGCTCGAGGGGAGCTCCTATAATTCACCCCTCCACTTT
TRBV6-6	14	few	TRBJ2-1	-	CASSYRTIYNEQFF	TGTGCCAGCAGTTACAGGACGATATACAATGAGCAGTTCTTC